This TCR beta chain stems from a study of PD-1 blockade in classical Hodgkin lymphoma. V was cut by 3 bases and J by 5 bases, with 13 bases left in between. The germline CDR1 and CDR2 sequences are MGHRA and YSYEKL. There are 14 residues in the CDR3. Specified time point: newly diagnosed, previously untreated cHL patient sample. Sequencing used immunoSEQ multiplex PCR; TCRdb keeps in-frame clones, though not all of them. This table has about 16,000 clones, approximately 92% appearing once. In the case of this clone: Its antigen is as yet unknown.

Findings and caveats of the study: Newly diagnosed patients were said to have less baseline TCR diversity than healthy donors did.

The sequence was obtained from a human donor with classical Hodgkin lymphoma. The sequencing input was peripheral blood mononuclear cells (PBMCs). This chain joins TRBV4-1 and TRBJ1-1; a weak D match, TRBD1 (5 bases). CDR3 nucleotide sequence: TGCGCCAGCAGCCAGACGACAGACCGAACTGAAGCTTTCTTT. Translation: CASSQTTDRTEAFF.